These T cell receptor beta chains were read from a single sample in a study of shared clonotypes between healthy human individuals. Some clones are missing from TCRdb's copy, which holds only in-frame ones; the method was immunoSEQ multiplex PCR. Of fewer than 850,000 clones listed, around 96% are singletons. Sequencing was carried out using naive CD8+ T cells sorted from blood. These receptors all stem from a man between 25 and 39 years old in good health. Both conserved end residues are part of each CDR3. D genes are given only for firm matches. Clone size is not always given. Where it is, it says once, few, many or a class for expanded clones.

J gene	clone size	V gene	D gene	CDR3 DNA	CDR3 protein
TRBJ2-1	NA	TRBV6-5	NA	TGTGCCAGCAGTGAAAGTGGCTCGTTCAATGAGCAGTTCTTC	CASSESGSFNEQFF
TRBJ2-3	NA	TRBV5-6	NA	TGTGCCAGCAGCTCCAGGGACTTCACAATACCTAGCACAGATACGCAGTATTTT	CASSSRDFTIPSTDTQYF
TRBJ2-7	NA	TRBV7-9	NA	TGTGCCAGCAGCCCCGGGCCACTCTACGAGCAGTACTTC	CASSPGPLYEQYF
TRBJ1-4	NA	TRBV27	NA	TGTGCCAGCAGTTTACTCGGGGCAGGGCCTACTCTAGATGCAACTAATGAAAAACTGTTTTTT	CASSLLGAGPTLDATNEKLFF
TRBJ2-1	NA	TRBV5-5	NA	TGTGCCAGCACCCTGTGGGCGGAATACAATGAGCAGTTCTTC	CASTLWAEYNEQFF
TRBJ2-3	NA	TRBV27	NA	TGTGCCAGCACTCCCCGTGTGGGTACGCAGTATTTT	CASTPRVGTQYF
TRBJ2-3	NA	TRBV13	NA	TGTGCCAGCAGAGGGGCCACAGATACGCAGTATTTT	CASRGATDTQYF
TRBJ2-3	NA	TRBV9	TRBD2	TGTGCCAGCAGCGTAGGGGCCAAGGGGACTAGGTCCACAGATACGCAGTATTTT	CASSVGAKGTRSTDTQYF
TRBJ1-4	once	TRBV27	NA	TGTGCCAGCACTGACCCGGGCATCGAAAAACTGTTTTTT	CASTDPGIEKLFF
TRBJ2-3	NA	TRBV9	NA	TGTGCCAGCAGCGTAGACGACATCACAGATACGCAGTATTTT	CASSVDDITDTQYF
TRBJ2-7	NA	TRBV9	NA	TGTGCCAGCAGCGTAGATGGGGAGATCTCCTACGAGCAGTACTTC	CASSVDGEISYEQYF
TRBJ1-5	once	TRBV4-3	NA	TGCGCCAGCAGCCAAGATGGAGCGGGTAATCAGCCCCAGCATTTT	CASSQDGAGNQPQHF
TRBJ2-7	NA	TRBV11-2	NA	TGTGCCAGCAGCCCAGGGACGTCCTACGAGCAGTACTTC	CASSPGTSYEQYF
TRBJ1-1	NA	TRBV28	NA	TGTGCCAGCAGTCCCTCCCGTACAGGGCTCACTGAAGCTTTCTTT	CASSPSRTGLTEAFF
TRBJ2-6	NA	TRBV6-1	TRBD1	TGTGCCAGCAGCGAGACAGGGGATGGGGCCAACGTCCTGACTTTC	CASSETGDGANVLTF
TRBJ2-2	NA	TRBV11-2	TRBD2	TGTGCCAGCAGCTTAGGGCTAGCGGGATTCGCGGACACCGGGGAGCTGTTTTTT	CASSLGLAGFADTGELFF
TRBJ2-4	NA	TRBV19	TRBD2	TGTGCCAGTAGTACCAAGACTAGCTCTACAGCGCTAGCCAAAAACATTCAGTACTTC	CASSTKTSSTALAKNIQYF
TRBJ2-3	NA	TRBV5-6	NA	TGTGCCAGCAGCTGGGGCTCAGATACGCAGTATTTT	CASSWGSDTQYF
TRBJ2-7	NA	TRBV9	NA	TGTGCCAGCGGCGCCGTTGGGGAGCAGTACTTC	CASGAVGEQYF
TRBJ2-7	NA	TRBV28	NA	TGTGCCAGCAGTTCAGGGACCTACGAGCAGTACTTC	CASSSGTYEQYF
TRBJ1-1	NA	TRBV25-1	NA	TGTGCCAGCAGTGAACCGGGGGCCTTCGGCACTGAAGCTTTCTTT	CASSEPGAFGTEAFF
TRBJ1-3	NA	TRBV28	NA	TGTGCCAGCAGTTTAGACTCTGGAAACACCATATATTTT	CASSLDSGNTIYF
TRBJ2-2	NA	TRBV7-2	NA	TGTGCCAGCAGCCCCCAAACTAGCTGGAACACCGGGGAGCTGTTTTTT	CASSPQTSWNTGELFF
TRBJ1-2	NA	TRBV20-1	NA	TGCAGTGCCTCCTCCCAGGGAGACTACACCTTC	CSASSQGDYTF
TRBJ2-1	once	TRBV4-3	NA	TGCGCCAGCAGCCAAGAAGGTTGGGACGGCGAGCAGTTCTTC	CASSQEGWDGEQFF
TRBJ2-1	NA	TRBV5-1	NA	TGCGCCAGCAGCTTGCATGCAGGATCGAGCTCCTACAATGAGCAGTTCTTC	CASSLHAGSSSYNEQFF
TRBJ2-3	NA	TRBV30	NA	TGTGCCTGGAGTGTACTGGTCGGGGTAGAAGCGGTTTCTCCAGATACGCAGTATTTT	CAWSVLVGVEAVSPDTQYF
TRBJ1-2	NA	TRBV19	NA	TGTGCCAGTAGCGTCAGGTTCGATCCTGCTAACTATGGCTACACCTTC	CASSVRFDPANYGYTF
TRBJ1-2	NA	TRBV29-1	TRBD1	TGCAGCGTTGGTGTTCTGTTGGGACAGGGTTCCTATGGCTACACCTTC	CSVGVLLGQGSYGYTF
TRBJ2-2	NA	TRBV19	TRBD2	TGTGCCAGTAGTTTTGTCCCGGGAGGAGTTGCCGGGGAGCTGTTTTTT	CASSFVPGGVAGELFF
TRBJ2-1	NA	TRBV4-1	NA	TGCGCCAGCAGCCAAGACCACAATGAGCAGTTCTTC	CASSQDHNEQFF
TRBJ2-1	NA	TRBV7-6	NA	TGTGCCAGCAGCTTATCAGGGACCAGCGAGCAGTTCTTC	CASSLSGTSEQFF
TRBJ2-7	NA	TRBV7-6	NA	TGTGCCAGCAGTCAAACACCAGGGGTCCCCTACGAGCAGTACTTC	CASSQTPGVPYEQYF
TRBJ2-2	once	TRBV5-1	NA	TGCGCCAGCAGCTTGGGGCGGAACACCGGGGAGCTGTTTTTT	CASSLGRNTGELFF
TRBJ2-7	NA	TRBV11-2	NA	TGTGCCAGCAGCTTAGATGCCCTAAGGAGCTTTTCCTACGAGCAGTACTTC	CASSLDALRSFSYEQYF
TRBJ1-2	NA	TRBV12-5	NA	TGTGCTAGTGGTTCGGTTGGGAACAACTATGGCTACACCTTC	CASGSVGNNYGYTF
TRBJ2-1	once	TRBV28	NA	TGTGCCAGCAGCGCGCTTACAGGGTCTTACAATGAGCAGTTCTTC	CASSALTGSYNEQFF
TRBJ2-7	NA	TRBV5-8	TRBD1	TGTGCCAGCAGTCACCCCAGGGACAGGGTAAGGTACGAGCAGTACTTC	CASSHPRDRVRYEQYF
TRBJ2-7	NA	TRBV9	NA	TGTGCCAGCAGCGGTGGGGGGACTGGACCCTACGAGCAGTACTTC	CASSGGGTGPYEQYF
TRBJ2-7	NA	TRBV27	NA	TGTGCCAGCAGTTTACGTCCGGGCGGTCTAGCCTACGAGCAGTACTTC	CASSLRPGGLAYEQYF
TRBJ2-7	once	TRBV7-6	TRBD2	TGTGCCAGCAGACCAAGCGGGAACTCCTACGAGCAGTACTTC	CASRPSGNSYEQYF
TRBJ1-1	NA	TRBV6-6	NA	TGTGCCAGCAGTCCTGACAGACGTGAAGCTTTCTTT	CASSPDRREAFF
TRBJ2-7	NA	TRBV7-8	NA	TGTGCCAGCAGCTTAAGGGCAGGGCAGATCTCCTACGAGCAGTACTTC	CASSLRAGQISYEQYF
TRBJ1-1	NA	TRBV6-5	NA	TGTGCCAGCAGTCTTGCGTCGAGAACTGAAGCTTTCTTT	CASSLASRTEAFF
TRBJ1-4	NA	TRBV29-1	NA	TGCAGCGTTGTCTATGATGGTGAAAAACTGTTTTTT	CSVVYDGEKLFF
TRBJ2-2	NA	TRBV9	NA	TGTGCCAGCAGCGTCTTCCAGGGGCAGGGCGGGGAGCTGTTTTTT	CASSVFQGQGGELFF
TRBJ2-7	once	TRBV27	NA	TGTGCCAGCCGTCGGGGAAGCTCCTACGAGCAGTACTTC	CASRRGSSYEQYF
TRBJ1-1	NA	TRBV11-2	NA	TGTGCCAGCAGCTTACGTCTTGGGGGAATGAACACTGAAGCTTTCTTT	CASSLRLGGMNTEAFF
TRBJ2-7	NA	TRBV27	TRBD1	TGTGCCAGCAGTTTATCTGTAGGGACAGGGACCTACGAGCAGTACTTC	CASSLSVGTGTYEQYF
TRBJ2-7	NA	TRBV30	NA	TGTGCCTGGGCGTCTCCGGCCTACGAGCAGTACTTC	CAWASPAYEQYF
TRBJ1-1	NA	TRBV11-2	TRBD1	TGTGCCAGCAGCCCGGGACAGGTTTGGGGGGAGGGCACTGAAGCTTTCTTT	CASSPGQVWGEGTEAFF
TRBJ2-1	NA	TRBV5-4	NA	TGTGCCAGCAGCACACGCTCAGGGACATCAGGGCAGTTCTTC	CASSTRSGTSGQFF
TRBJ2-5	NA	TRBV10-3	NA	TGTGCCATCAGTGCCAGTTCGTACCAAGAGACCCAGTACTTC	CAISASSYQETQYF
TRBJ1-3	NA	TRBV7-9	NA	TGTGCCAGCAGCCCACAGCGTAGCGGGTTTTCCGGAAACACCATATATTTT	CASSPQRSGFSGNTIYF
TRBJ2-1	NA	TRBV28	TRBD2	TGTGCCAGCAGTTTCGGACTAGCGGGAGTCAATGAGCAGTTCTTC	CASSFGLAGVNEQFF
TRBJ2-3	NA	TRBV27	TRBD2	TGTGCCAGCAGTTTAAGCGGGAGGGGGGCAGATACGCAGTATTTT	CASSLSGRGADTQYF
TRBJ1-2	NA	TRBV10-1	NA	TGCGTCTTTTGTCCGGGGGGCCCAGCTGGCTACACCTTC	CVFCPGGPAGYTF
TRBJ2-1	NA	TRBV15	NA	TGTGCCACCAGCAGAGATCGGGCCCGCAATGAGCAGTTCTTC	CATSRDRARNEQFF
TRBJ2-1	NA	TRBV30	TRBD2	TGTGCCTGGAGTGCCAGCGGGAGGATGGATGAGCAGTTCTTC	CAWSASGRMDEQFF